This T cell receptor beta chain appears in the sequencing data of a study of blood T cell repertoires in COVID-19. Study in general: PBMCs, B-cell-depleted T cells, or T cells were the source of the cDNA or gDNA that made up the material.

V was trimmed by 0 bases and J by 4 bases, leaving 9 bases between them. The germline gives CDR1 SEHNR, CDR2 FQNEAQ (reference sequence). The CDR3 extends over 15 amino acids. Method: immunoSEQ multiplex PCR; TCRdb's copy keeps in-frame clones and lacks some. The sample includes some 350,000 clones, about nine tenths of them seen just once. Patients in Seattle were enrolled during active infection, then followed longitudinally. The sequencing input was peripheral blood. V is TRBV7-9 and J is TRBJ1-4; TRBD1 might be the D (6 bases). This TCR was sampled from a woman aged 50 to 60 with COVID-19, enrolled during active disease. CDR3 in DNA: TGTGCCAGCAGCTTAGCCAAAGGGGGTAATGAAAAACTGTTTTTT. Residues: CASSLAKGGNEKLFF.